These 8 T cell receptor beta chains came from one sample sequenced in a study of control samples from healthy donors and cancer patients. TCRdb's copy holds only in-frame clones and misses some; the assay was immunoSEQ multiplex PCR. The table records some 140,000 clones, approximately 91% of them present only once. The sample taken for sequencing was blood. Receptors originate from a woman in her twenties or thirties in good health.

The V and J genes are TRBV5-1 and TRBJ2-5; D perhaps matches TRBD1 (6 bases). Per the germline V gene, CDR1 is SGHRS and CDR2 is YFSETQ. The CDR3 extends over 15 amino acids. Trimming stripped 1 base from V and 5 bases from J, with 15 bases between. CDR3: CASSLRTDPTETQYF. CDR3 coding DNA: TGCGCCAGCAGCTTGAGGACAGATCCTACGGAGACCCAGTACTTC. Together with reference TRBV5-1 and TRBJ2-5, the CDR3 gives the full variable domain: KAGVTQTPRYLIKTRGQQVTLSCSPISGHRSVSWYQQTPGQGLQFLFEYFSETQRNKGNFPGRFSGRQFSNSRSEMNVSTLELGDSALYLCASSLRTDPTETQYFGPGTRLLVL.

In its sample, this clone was seen once. The chain links TRBV10-3 to TRBJ2-3; D remains ambiguous. CDR3 size: 13 residues. Trimming cost V 9 bases and J 0 bases, with 10 bases left between them. Germline CDR1 ENHRY, CDR2 SYGVKD. The CDR3 coding sequence is TGTGCCATAGGTGAGCCTAGCACAGATACGCAGTATTTT. Protein product: CAIGEPSTDTQYF.

The chain uses TRBV19 and TRBJ1-4; possible D gene TRBD1, 5 bases. Germline loops: CDR1 LNHDA, CDR2 SQIVND (reference sequence). The CDR3 is 14 residues long. V was trimmed by 2 bases and J by 8 bases, leaving 12 bases between them. Here the CDR3 DNA reads TGTGCCAGTAGTATACGAGGGACGATCGAAAAACTGTTTTTT. Translating gives CASSIRGTIEKLFF.

The rearrangement joins TRBV7-2 to TRBJ1-5, with TRBD1 as a possible D gene (5 bases). The CDR3 runs 15 residues. Trimming took 5 bases from V and 5 from J, leaving 16 bases between them. Germline V CDR1 and CDR2: SGHTA, FQGNSA. CDR3 loop: CASSPRWGGDQPQHF. CDR3 DNA: TGTGCCAGCAGCCCCAGGTGGGGGGGAGATCAGCCCCAGCATTTT.

This chain uses TRBV6-5 with TRBJ1-6, with a possible D match to TRBD1 (5 bases). The V gene lost 2 bases and the J gene lost 9 bases, with 11 bases spanning the gap. Germline-derived CDR1 and CDR2 are MNHEY and SVGAGI. The CDR3 runs 14 residues. The chain's CDR3 is CASSYRQGGSPLHF. The CDR3 DNA follows: TGTGCCAGCAGTTACAGGCAGGGCGGTTCACCCCTCCACTTT.

The genes are TRBV7-6 and TRBJ1-4; D is unclear. Germline values: CDR1 SGHVS, CDR2 FNYEAQ. V was pared by 3 bases and J by 6 bases, with 14 bases between. The CDR3 totals 15 residues. CDR3 coding DNA: TGTGCCAGCAGCTTCAGTGCACAGCGTGATGAAAAACTGTTTTTT. The encoded protein is CASSFSAQRDEKLFF.

The chain employs TRBV6-6 and TRBJ2-1; either TRBD1 or TRBD2 may fit D (5 bases each). V was trimmed by 5 bases and J by 8 bases, leaving 19 bases between them. CDR1 is MNHNY and CDR2 is SVGAGI in the germline V gene (reference sequence). This CDR3 is 15 amino acids long. DNA of the CDR3: TGTGCCAGCAGTCCCCCGGGACCCCGCACCCATGAGCAGTTCTTC. The encoded protein is CASSPPGPRTHEQFF.

This clone turned up a few times. The rearrangement joins TRBV30 to TRBJ1-5, with D hard to call. The CDR3 covers 14 residues. Trimming removed 1 base from V and 1 base from J, with 8 bases in between. The V gene's germline CDR1 is GTSNPN and CDR2 SVGIG (reference sequence). The CDR3 protein is CAWSGGESNQPQHF. CDR3 in DNA: TGTGCCTGGAGTGGCGGAGAAAGCAATCAGCCCCAGCATTTT.